The 4 T cell receptor beta chains in this list originate from one sample, sequenced in a study of OX40 agonist ivuxolimab in advanced cancers. Clones were sequenced by immunoSEQ multiplex PCR, and TCRdb holds only the in-frame ones, with some missing. The sample holds 70,000 to 80,000 clones, approximately 90% seen once. Sequences were derived from CD4+ or CD8+ T cells sorted from blood, sampled in a trial of the OX40 agonist ivuxolimab. The receptors derive from an adult with an advanced solid tumor such as melanoma, head and neck, liver or kidney cancer.

Turning to this clone: One junction end disagrees with the germline gene, perhaps due to a read error. The V and J genes are TRBV11-2 and TRBJ2-1; 12 nucleotides match TRBD2. Germline lookup yields CDR1 SGHAT and CDR2 FQNNGV. The CDR3 spans 20 residues. Written as DNA, the CDR3 is TGTGCCAGCAGCCTAGATCCGCTAGCGGGAGGGATCCGATCCTACAATGAGCAGTTCTTC. Its protein product is CASSLDPLAGGIRSYNEQFF.

Only one count was recorded for this clone. V is TRBV14 and J is TRBJ2-2; D could derive from TRBD1 or TRBD2 (6 bases each). CDR3 length equals 16 residues. Trimming stripped 4 bases from V and 3 bases from J, with 15 bases between. Germline CDR1 and CDR2: SGHDN and FVKESK. The CDR3 reads CASSPQGRGHTGELFF. DNA of the CDR3: TGTGCCAGCAGCCCTCAGGGGCGGGGTCACACCGGGGAGCTGTTTTTT.

This clone has only a few counts. The chain uses TRBV7-9 and TRBJ2-1, with 11 bases that match TRBD2. CDR1 and CDR2 from the germline V gene are SEHNR and FQNEAQ (reference sequence). The V and J ends lost 4 bases and 8 bases, in that order; junction bases with no gene match: 16. The CDR3 length is 18 residues. The CDR3 spells CASSSVGSGRAISDEQFF. CDR3 bases: TGTGCCAGCAGCTCCGTAGGTAGCGGGAGGGCTATTTCGGATGAGCAGTTCTTC.

The genes are TRBV7-9 and TRBJ1-4, with D tentatively TRBD1 (6 bases). CDR3 length: 18 amino acids. CDR1 is SEHNR and CDR2 is FQNEAQ in the germline V gene (reference sequence). Between the trimmed V and J ends, which lost 3 bases and 2 bases, there was a span of 19 bases. The CDR3 DNA reads as TGTGCCAGCAGCTTCGGACAGCTACAAGTTATGACTAATGAAAAACTGTTTTTT. Translated: CASSFGQLQVMTNEKLFF.